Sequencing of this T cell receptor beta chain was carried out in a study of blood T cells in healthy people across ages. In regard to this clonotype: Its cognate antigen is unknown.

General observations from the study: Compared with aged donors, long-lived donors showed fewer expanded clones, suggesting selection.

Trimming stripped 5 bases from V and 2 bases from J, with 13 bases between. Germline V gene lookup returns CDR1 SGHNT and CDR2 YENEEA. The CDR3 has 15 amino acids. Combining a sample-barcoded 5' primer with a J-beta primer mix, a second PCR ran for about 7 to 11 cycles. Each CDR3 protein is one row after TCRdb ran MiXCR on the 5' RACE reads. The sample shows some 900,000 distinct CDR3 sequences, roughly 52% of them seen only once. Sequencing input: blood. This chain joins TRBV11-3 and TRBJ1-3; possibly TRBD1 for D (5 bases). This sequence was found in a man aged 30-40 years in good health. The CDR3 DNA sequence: TGTGCCAGCAGCCGACTGAGCAGGGCTGGAAACACCATATATTTT. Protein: CASSRLSRAGNTIYF.